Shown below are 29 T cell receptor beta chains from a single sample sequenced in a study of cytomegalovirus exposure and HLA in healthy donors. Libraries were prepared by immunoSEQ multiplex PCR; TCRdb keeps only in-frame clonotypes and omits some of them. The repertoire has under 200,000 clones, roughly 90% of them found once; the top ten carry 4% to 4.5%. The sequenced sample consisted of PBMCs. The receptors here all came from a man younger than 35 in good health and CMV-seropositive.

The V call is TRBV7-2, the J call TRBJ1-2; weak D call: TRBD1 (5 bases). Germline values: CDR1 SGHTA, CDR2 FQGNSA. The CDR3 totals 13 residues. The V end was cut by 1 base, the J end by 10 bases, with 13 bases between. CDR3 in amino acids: CASSLVLAGIYTF. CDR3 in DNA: TGTGCCAGCAGCTTAGTACTTGCAGGGATCTACACCTTC.

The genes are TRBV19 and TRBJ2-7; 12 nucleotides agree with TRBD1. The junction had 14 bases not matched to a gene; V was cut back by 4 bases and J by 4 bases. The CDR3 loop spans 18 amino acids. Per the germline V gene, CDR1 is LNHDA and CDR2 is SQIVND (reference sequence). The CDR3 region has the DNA TGTGCCAGTAGTACCTCCGGGACAGGGGGCGCCGGTAGGTACGAGCAGTACTTC. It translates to CASSTSGTGGAGRYEQYF. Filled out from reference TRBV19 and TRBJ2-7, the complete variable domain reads DGGITQSPKYLFRKEGQNVTLSCEQNLNHDAMYWYRQDPGQGLRLIYYSQIVNDFQKGDIAEGYSVSREKKESFPLTVTSAQKNPTAFYLCASSTSGTGGAGRYEQYFGPGTRLTVT.

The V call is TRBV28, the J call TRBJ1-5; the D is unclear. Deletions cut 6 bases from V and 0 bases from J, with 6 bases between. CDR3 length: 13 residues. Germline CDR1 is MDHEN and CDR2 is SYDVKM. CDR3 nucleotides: TGTGCCAGCAGCGAGAATAGCAATCAGCCCCAGCATTTT. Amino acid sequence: CASSENSNQPQHF.

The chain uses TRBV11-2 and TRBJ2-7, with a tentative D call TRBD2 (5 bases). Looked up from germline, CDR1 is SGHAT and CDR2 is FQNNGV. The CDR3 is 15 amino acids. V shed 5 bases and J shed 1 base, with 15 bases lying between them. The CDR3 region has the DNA TGTGCCAGCAGCCCCTGGACTGGGTCATCCTACGAGCAGTACTTC. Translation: CASSPWTGSSYEQYF.

The CDR3 protein is CASKTGTASEDTIYF. CDR3 nucleotides: TGTGCCAGCAAAACCGGGACAGCTTCTGAGGACACCATATATTTT. The rearrangement uses TRBV6-5 and TRBJ1-3; 7 bases are a match to TRBD1. V was pared by 7 bases and J by 8 bases, with 14 bases of the junction left unmatched. The CDR3 runs 15 residues. Looked up from germline, CDR1 is MNHEY and CDR2 is SVGAGI.

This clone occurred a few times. The CDR3: CSVTTGGLGYTF. The CDR3 nucleotides read TGCAGCGTTACCACAGGGGGCTTAGGCTACACCTTC. The chain uses TRBV29-1 and TRBJ1-2; the match to TRBD1 covers 9 bases. The CDR3 contains 12 residues. CDR1 and CDR2 from the germline V gene are SQVTM and ANQGSEA. J gave up 8 bases and V 5 bases, and 6 bases lay outside the gene matches. Variable domain in full (rest from reference TRBV29-1 and TRBJ1-2): SAVISQKPSRDICQRGTSLTIQCQVDSQVTMMFWYRQQPGQSLTLIATANQGSEATYESGFVIDKFPISRPNLTFSTLTVSNMSPEDSSIYLCSVTTGGLGYTFGSGTRLTVV.

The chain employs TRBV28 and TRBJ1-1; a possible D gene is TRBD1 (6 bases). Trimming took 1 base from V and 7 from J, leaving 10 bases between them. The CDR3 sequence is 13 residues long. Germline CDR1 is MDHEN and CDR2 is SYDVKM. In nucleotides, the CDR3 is TGTGCCAGCAGTTTATTGCAGGGGAATGAAGCTTTCTTT. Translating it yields CASSLLQGNEAFF.

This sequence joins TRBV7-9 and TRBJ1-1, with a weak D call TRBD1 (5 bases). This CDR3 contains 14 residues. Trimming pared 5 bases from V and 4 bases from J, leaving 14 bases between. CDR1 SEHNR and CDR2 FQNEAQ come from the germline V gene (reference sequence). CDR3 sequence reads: CASSPQGTGTEAFF. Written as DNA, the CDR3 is TGTGCCAGCAGCCCCCAGGGAACGGGCACTGAAGCTTTCTTT.

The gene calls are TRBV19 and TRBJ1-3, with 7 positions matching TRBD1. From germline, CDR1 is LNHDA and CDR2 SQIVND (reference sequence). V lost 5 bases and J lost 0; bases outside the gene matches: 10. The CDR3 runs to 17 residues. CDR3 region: CASSLPPTGYSGNTIYF. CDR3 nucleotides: TGTGCCAGTAGTCTTCCACCGACAGGGTACTCTGGAAACACCATATATTTT. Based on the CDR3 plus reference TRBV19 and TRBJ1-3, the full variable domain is DGGITQSPKYLFRKEGQNVTLSCEQNLNHDAMYWYRQDPGQGLRLIYYSQIVNDFQKGDIAEGYSVSREKKESFPLTVTSAQKNPTAFYLCASSLPPTGYSGNTIYFGEGSWLTVV.

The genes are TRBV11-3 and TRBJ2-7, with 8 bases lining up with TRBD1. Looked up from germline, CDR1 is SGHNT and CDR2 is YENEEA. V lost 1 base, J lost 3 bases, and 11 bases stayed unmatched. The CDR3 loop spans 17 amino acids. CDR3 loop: CASSLGYTGQVIYEQYF. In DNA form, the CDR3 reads TGTGCCAGCAGCTTAGGCTATACGGGACAGGTGATCTACGAGCAGTACTTC.

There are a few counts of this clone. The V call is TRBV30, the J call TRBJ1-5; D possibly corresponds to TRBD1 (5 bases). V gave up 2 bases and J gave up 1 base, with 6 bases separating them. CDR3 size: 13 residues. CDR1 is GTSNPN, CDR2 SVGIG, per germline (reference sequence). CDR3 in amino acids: CAWSTGSNQPQHF. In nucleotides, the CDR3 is TGTGCCTGGAGTACAGGAAGCAATCAGCCCCAGCATTTT.

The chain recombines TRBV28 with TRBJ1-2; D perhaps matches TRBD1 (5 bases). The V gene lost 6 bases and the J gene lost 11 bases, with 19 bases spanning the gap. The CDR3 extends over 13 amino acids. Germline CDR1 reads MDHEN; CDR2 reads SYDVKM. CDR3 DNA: TGTGCCAGCAGCCTCAGTTTGCAGGGTAGTTACACCTTC. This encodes CASSLSLQGSYTF.

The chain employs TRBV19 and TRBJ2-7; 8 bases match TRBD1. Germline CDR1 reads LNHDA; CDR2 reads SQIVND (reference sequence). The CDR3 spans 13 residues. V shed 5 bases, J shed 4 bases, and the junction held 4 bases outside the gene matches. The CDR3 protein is CASSWQGAYEQYF. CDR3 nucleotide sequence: TGTGCCAGTAGTTGGCAGGGGGCTTACGAGCAGTACTTC. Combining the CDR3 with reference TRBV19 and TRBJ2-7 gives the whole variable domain DGGITQSPKYLFRKEGQNVTLSCEQNLNHDAMYWYRQDPGQGLRLIYYSQIVNDFQKGDIAEGYSVSREKKESFPLTVTSAQKNPTAFYLCASSWQGAYEQYFGPGTRLTVT.

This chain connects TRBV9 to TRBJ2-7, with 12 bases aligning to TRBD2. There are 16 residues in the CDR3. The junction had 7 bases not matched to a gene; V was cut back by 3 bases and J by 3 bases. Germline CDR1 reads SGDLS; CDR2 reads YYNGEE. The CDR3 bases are TGTGCCAGCAGCGGGCGTGAGACTAGCGGGAGCTACGAGCAGTACTTC. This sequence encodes CASSGRETSGSYEQYF.

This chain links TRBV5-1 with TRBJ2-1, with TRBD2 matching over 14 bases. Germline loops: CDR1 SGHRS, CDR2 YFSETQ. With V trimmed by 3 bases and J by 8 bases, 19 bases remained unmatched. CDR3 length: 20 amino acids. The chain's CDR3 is CASSSRGLAGGSRPVHEQFF. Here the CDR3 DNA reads TGCGCCAGCAGCTCCCGCGGACTAGCGGGAGGTTCCCGACCCGTTCATGAGCAGTTCTTC.

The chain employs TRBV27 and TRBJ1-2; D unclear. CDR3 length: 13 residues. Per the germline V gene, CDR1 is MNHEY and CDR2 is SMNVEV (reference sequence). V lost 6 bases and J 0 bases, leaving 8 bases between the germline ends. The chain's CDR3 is CASSHRANYGYTF. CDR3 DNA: TGTGCCAGCAGCCACAGAGCTAACTATGGCTACACCTTC.

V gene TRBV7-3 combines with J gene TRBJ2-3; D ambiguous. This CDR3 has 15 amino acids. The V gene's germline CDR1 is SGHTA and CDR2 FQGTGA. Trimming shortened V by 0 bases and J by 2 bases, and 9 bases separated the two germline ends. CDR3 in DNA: TGTGCCAGCAGCTTAACACAGCTGGACACAGATACGCAGTATTTT. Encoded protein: CASSLTQLDTDTQYF.

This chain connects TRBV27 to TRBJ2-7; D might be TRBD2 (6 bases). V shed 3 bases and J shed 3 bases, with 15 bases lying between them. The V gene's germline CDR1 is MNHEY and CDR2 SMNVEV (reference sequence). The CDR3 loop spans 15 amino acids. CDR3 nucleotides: TGTGCCAGCAGTTTTAACGGAGGGAGATTCTACGAGCAGTACTTC. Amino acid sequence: CASSFNGGRFYEQYF.

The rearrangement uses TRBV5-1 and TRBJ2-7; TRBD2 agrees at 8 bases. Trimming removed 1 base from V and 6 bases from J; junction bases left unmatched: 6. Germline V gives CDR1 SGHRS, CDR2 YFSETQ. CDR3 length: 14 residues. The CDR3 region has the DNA TGCGCCAGCAGCTTGCGGGAGGGAATGGGCGAGCAGTACTTC. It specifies CASSLREGMGEQYF.

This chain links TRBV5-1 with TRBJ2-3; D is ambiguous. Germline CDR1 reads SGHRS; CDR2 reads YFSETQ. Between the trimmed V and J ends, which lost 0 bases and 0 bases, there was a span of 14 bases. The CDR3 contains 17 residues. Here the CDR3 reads CASSLDGSGFSTDTQYF. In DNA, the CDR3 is TGCGCCAGCAGCTTGGATGGATCGGGTTTTAGCACAGATACGCAGTATTTT.

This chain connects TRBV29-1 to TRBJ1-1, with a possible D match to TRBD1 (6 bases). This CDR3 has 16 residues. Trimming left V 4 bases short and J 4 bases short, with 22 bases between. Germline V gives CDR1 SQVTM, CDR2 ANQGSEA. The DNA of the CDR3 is TGCAGCGTTGCGTCCTACCCTCGGGGGGCCGGCACTGAAGCTTTCTTT. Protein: CSVASYPRGAGTEAFF.

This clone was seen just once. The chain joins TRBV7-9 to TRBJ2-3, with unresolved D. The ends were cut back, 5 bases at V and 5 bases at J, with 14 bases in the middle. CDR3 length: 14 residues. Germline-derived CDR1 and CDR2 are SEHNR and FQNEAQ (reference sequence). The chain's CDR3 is CASSEAGTVDTQYF. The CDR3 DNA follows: TGTGCCAGCAGCGAAGCAGGAACAGTAGATACGCAGTATTTT.

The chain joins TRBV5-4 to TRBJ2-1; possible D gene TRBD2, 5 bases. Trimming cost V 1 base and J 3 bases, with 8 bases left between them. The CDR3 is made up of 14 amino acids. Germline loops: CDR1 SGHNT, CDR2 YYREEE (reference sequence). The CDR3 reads CASSLWGDYNEQFF. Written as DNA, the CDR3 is TGTGCCAGCAGCTTGTGGGGAGACTACAATGAGCAGTTCTTC.

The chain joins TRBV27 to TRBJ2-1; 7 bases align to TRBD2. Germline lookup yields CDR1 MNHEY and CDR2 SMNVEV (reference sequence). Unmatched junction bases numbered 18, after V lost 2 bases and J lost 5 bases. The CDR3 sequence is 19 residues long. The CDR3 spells CASSLGRVFGEGWNNEQFF. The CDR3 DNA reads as TGTGCCAGCAGTTTAGGGCGCGTTTTCGGGGAGGGCTGGAACAATGAGCAGTTCTTC.

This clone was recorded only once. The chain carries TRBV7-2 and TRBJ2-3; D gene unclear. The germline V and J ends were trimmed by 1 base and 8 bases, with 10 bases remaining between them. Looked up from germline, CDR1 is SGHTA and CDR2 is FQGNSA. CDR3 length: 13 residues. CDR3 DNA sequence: TGTGCCAGCAGCTTAGAGCGCAGTCGTACGCAGTATTTT. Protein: CASSLERSRTQYF.

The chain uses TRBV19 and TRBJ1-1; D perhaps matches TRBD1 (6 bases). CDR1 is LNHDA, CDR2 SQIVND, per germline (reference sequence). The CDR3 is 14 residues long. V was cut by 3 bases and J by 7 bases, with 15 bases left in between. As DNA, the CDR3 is TGTGCCAGTAGTATTGTGACAGGACCCTATGAAGCTTTCTTT. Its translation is CASSIVTGPYEAFF.

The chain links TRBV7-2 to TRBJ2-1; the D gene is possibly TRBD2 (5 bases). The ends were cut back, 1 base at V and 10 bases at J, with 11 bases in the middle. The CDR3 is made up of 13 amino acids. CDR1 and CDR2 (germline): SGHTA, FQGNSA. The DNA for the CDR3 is TGTGCCAGCAGCTTAGGACCAACGGGAGAGCAGTTCTTC. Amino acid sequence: CASSLGPTGEQFF.

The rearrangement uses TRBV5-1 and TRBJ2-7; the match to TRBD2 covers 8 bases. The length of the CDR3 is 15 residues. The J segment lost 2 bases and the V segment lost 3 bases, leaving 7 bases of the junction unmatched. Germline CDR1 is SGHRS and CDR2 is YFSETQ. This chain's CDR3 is CASSWEGTRAYEQYF. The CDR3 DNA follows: TGCGCCAGCAGCTGGGAGGGGACTAGGGCCTACGAGCAGTACTTC.

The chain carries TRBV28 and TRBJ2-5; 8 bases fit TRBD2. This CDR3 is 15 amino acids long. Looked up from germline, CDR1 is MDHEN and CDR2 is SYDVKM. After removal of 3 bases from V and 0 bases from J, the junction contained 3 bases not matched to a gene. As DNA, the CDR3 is TGTGCCAGCAGTTTCCAACTAGCGGACCAAGAGACCCAGTACTTC. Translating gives CASSFQLADQETQYF.